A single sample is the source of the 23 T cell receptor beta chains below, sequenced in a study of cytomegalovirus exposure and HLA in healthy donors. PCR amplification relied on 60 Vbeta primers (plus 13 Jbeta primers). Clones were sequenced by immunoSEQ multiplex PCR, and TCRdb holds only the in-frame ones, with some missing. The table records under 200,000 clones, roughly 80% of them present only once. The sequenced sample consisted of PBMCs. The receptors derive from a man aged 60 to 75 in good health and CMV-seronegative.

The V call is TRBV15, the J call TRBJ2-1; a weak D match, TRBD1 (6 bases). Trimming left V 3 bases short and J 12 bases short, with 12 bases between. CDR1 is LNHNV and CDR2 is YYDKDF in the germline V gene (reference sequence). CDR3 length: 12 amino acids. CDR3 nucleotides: TGTGCCACCAGCAGCGACAGGTGGTCGCAGTTCTTC. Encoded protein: CATSSDRWSQFF.

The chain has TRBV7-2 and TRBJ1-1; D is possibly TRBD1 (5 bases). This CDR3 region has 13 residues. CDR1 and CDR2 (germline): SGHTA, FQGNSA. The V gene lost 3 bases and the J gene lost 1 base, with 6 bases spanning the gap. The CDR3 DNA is TGTGCCAGCAGCTTCGGGGGGAACACTGAAGCTTTCTTT. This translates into CASSFGGNTEAFF.

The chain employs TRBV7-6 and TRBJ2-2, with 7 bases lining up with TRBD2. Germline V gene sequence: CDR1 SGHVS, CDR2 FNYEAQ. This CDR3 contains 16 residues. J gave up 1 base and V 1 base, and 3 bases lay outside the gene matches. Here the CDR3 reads CASSLEPSGNTGELFF. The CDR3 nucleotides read TGTGCCAGCAGCTTAGAGCCTAGCGGGAACACCGGGGAGCTGTTTTTT.

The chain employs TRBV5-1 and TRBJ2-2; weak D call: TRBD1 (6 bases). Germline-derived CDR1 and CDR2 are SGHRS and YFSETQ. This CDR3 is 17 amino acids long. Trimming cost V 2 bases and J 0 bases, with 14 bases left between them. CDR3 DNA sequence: TGCGCCAGCAGCTTCACAGGGTTCGGTCCGAACACCGGGGAGCTGTTTTTT. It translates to CASSFTGFGPNTGELFF.

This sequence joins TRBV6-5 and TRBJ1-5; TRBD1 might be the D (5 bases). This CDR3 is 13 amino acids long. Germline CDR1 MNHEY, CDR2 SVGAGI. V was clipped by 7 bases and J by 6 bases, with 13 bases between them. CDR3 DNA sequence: TGTGCCAGCACTTCGGCGGGGGGTCAGCCCCAGCATTTT. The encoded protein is CASTSAGGQPQHF.

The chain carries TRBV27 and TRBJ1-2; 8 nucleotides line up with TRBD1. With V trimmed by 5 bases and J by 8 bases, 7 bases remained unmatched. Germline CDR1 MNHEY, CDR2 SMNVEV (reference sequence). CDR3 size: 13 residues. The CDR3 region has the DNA TGTGCCAGCAGTCCAGGACAGGGTATCGGCTACACCTTC. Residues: CASSPGQGIGYTF.

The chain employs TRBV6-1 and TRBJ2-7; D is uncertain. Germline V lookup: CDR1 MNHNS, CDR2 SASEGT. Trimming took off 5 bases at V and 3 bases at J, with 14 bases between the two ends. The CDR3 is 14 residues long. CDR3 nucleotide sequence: TGTGCCAGCAGTCCGTGGGCCCTGAGCTACGAGCAGTACTTC. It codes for CASSPWALSYEQYF.

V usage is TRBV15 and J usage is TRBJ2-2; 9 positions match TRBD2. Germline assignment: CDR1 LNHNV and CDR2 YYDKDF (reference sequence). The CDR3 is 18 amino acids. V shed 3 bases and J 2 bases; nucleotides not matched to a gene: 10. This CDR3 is CATSRMGLAGINTGELFF. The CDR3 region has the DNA TGTGCCACCAGCAGGATGGGGCTAGCGGGGATTAACACCGGGGAGCTGTTTTTT. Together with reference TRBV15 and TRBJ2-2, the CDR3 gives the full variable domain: DAMVIQNPRYQVTQFGKPVTLSCSQTLNHNVMYWYQQKSSQAPKLLFHYYDKDFNNEADTPDNFQSRRPNTSFCFLDIRSPGLGDTAMYLCATSRMGLAGINTGELFFGEGSRLTVL.

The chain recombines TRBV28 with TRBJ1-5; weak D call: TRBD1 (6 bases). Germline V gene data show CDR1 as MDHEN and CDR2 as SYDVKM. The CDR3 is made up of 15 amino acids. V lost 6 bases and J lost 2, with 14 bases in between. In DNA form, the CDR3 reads TGTGCCAGCAGGGGACACCAAGCACGCAATCAGCCCCAGCATTTT. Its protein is CASRGHQARNQPQHF.

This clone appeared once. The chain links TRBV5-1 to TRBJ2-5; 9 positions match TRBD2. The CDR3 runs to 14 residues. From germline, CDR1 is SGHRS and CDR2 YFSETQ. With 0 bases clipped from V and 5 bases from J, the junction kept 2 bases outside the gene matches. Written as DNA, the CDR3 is TGCGCCAGCAGCTTGGCTAGCGGGATGGAGACCCAGTACTTC. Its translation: CASSLASGMETQYF.

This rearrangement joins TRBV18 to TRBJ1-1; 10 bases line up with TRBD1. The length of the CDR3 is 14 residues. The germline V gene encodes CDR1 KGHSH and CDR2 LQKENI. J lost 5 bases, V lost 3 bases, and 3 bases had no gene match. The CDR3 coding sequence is TGTGCCAGCTCACCGTCGGACAGGGGGACTGAAGCTTTCTTT. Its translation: CASSPSDRGTEAFF.

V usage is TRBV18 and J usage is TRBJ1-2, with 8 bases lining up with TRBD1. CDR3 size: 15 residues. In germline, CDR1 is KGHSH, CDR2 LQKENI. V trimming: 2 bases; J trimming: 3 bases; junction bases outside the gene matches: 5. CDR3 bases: TGTGCCAGCTCACCAGGAACAGGGGGATACTATGGCTACACCTTC. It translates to CASSPGTGGYYGYTF. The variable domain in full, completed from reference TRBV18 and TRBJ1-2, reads NAGVMQNPRHLVRRRGQEARLRCSPMKGHSHVYWYRQLPEEGLKFMVYLQKENIIDESGMPKERFSAEFPKEGPSILRIQQVVRGDSAAYFCASSPGTGGYYGYTFGSGTRLTVV.

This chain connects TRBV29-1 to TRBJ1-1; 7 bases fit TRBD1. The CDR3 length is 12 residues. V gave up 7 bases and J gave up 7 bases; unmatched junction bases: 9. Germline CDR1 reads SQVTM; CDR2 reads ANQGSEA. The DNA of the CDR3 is TGCAGCGAAAAAGACAGGGAGATTGAAGCTTTCTTT. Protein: CSEKDREIEAFF. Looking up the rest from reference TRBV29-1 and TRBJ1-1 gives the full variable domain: SAVISQKPSRDICQRGTSLTIQCQVDSQVTMMFWYRQQPGQSLTLIATANQGSEATYESGFVIDKFPISRPNLTFSTLTVSNMSPEDSSIYLCSEKDREIEAFFGQGTRLTVV.

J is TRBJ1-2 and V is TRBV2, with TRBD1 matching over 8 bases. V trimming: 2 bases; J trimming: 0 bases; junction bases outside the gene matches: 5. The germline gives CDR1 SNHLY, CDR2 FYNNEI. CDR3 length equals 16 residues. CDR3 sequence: CASSELGQESNYGYTF. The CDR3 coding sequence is TGTGCCAGCAGTGAATTGGGACAGGAGTCTAACTATGGCTACACCTTC.

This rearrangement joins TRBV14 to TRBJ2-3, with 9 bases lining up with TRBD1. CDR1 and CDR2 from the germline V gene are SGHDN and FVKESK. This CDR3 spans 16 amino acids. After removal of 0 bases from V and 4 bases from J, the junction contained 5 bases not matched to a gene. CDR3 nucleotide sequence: TGTGCCAGCAGCCAAGACTGGACAGGGGTAGCAGATACGCAGTATTTT. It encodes CASSQDWTGVADTQYF.

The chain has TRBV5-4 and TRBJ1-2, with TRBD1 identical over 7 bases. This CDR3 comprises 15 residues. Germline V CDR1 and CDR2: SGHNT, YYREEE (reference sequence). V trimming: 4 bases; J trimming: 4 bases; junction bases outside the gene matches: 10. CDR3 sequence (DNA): TGTGCCAGCAGCGCAAAGGGACAGTTTTTCTATGGCTACACCTTC. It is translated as CASSAKGQFFYGYTF. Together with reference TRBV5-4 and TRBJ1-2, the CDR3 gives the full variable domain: ETGVTQSPTHLIKTRGQQVTLRCSSQSGHNTVSWYQQALGQGPQFIFQYYREEENGRGNFPPRFSGLQFPNYSSELNVNALELDDSALYLCASSAKGQFFYGYTFGSGTRLTVV.

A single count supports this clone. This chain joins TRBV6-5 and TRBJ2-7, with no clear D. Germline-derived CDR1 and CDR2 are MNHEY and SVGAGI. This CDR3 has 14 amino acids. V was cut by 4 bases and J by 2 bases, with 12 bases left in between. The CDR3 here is CASSSPRVAYEQYF. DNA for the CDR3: TGTGCCAGCAGTTCCCCACGGGTTGCCTACGAGCAGTACTTC.

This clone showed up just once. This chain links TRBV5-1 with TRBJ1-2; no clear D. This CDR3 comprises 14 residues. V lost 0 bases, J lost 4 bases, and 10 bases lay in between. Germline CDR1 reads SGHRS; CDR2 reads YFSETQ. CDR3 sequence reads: CASSLESHSYGYTF. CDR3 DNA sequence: TGCGCCAGCAGCTTGGAGTCGCACAGCTATGGCTACACCTTC.

CDR3 coding DNA: TGTGCCAGCAGCTTGGGACGGGCGAACACCGGGGAGCTGTTTTTT. Its protein is CASSLGRANTGELFF. The V gene is TRBV5-6, the J gene TRBJ2-2; unclear D gene. The CDR3 sequence is 15 residues long. Germline V gives CDR1 SGHDT, CDR2 YYEEEE. The germline V and J ends were trimmed by 0 bases and 0 bases, with 6 bases remaining between them.

The CDR3 DNA reads TGCAGCGTTGAGCACAGAATCTACGAGCAGTACTTC. Translating it yields CSVEHRIYEQYF. This chain uses TRBV29-1 with TRBJ2-7; D ambiguous. Germline V gene data show CDR1 as SQVTM and CDR2 as ANQGSEA. V was trimmed by 3 bases and J by 3 bases, leaving 9 bases between them. This CDR3 spans 12 amino acids.

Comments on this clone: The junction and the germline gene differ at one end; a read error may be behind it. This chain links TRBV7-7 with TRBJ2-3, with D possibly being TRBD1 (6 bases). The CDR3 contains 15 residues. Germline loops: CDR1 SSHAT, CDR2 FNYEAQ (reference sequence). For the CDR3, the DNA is TGTGCTAGCAGCCAAAGCGGAGAGGGGGCAGATACGCAGTATTTT. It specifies CASSQSGEGADTQYF. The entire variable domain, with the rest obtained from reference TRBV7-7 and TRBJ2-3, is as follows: GAGVSQSPRYKVTKRGQDVTLRCDPISSHATLYWYQQALGQGPEFLTYFNYEAQPDKSGLPSDRFSAERPEGSISTLTIQRTEQRDSAMYRCASSQSGEGADTQYFGPGTRLTVL.

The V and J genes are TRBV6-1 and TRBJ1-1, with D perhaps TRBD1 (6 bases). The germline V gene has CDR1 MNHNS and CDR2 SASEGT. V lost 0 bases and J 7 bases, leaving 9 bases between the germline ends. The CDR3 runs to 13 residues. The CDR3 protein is CASSEAATGEAFF. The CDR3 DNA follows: TGTGCCAGCAGTGAAGCAGCGACAGGTGAAGCTTTCTTT.

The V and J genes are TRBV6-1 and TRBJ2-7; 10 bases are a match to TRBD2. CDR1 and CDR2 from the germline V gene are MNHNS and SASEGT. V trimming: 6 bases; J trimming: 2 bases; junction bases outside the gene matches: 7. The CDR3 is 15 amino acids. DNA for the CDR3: TGTGCCAGCAGACCATCTAGCGGGAGCCCCTACGAGCAGTACTTC. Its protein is CASRPSSGSPYEQYF.